This TCR beta chain was sequenced for a study of CD8+CD57+ T cells in acquired aplastic anemia. Turning to this clonotype: Sequence at one end of the junction differs from germline and may be a read error.

Profiling that covered TCR beta VDJ and CDR3 relied on genomic DNA as its template. TCRdb recomputed calls from the reads with MiXCR, one row per CDR3 protein. This sample has about 40,000 distinct CDR3 sequences, with roughly 69% found just once. It was patients with CD8+CD57+ cell expansion by flow cytometry who were chosen for sequencing. The sequencing input was sorted CD4+, CD8+, or CD8+CD57+ T cells (not recorded which) from PBMCs. The source of this sequence is a human donor with aplastic anemia.

CDR3 amino acids: CASSQDPSALHF. The CDR3 region has the DNA TGCGCCAGCAGCCAAGATCCTTCGGCCCTCCACTTT. The chain has TRBV11-2 and TRBJ1-6; unclear D gene. The CDR3 extends over 12 amino acids. Germline V gene lookup returns CDR1 SGHAT and CDR2 FQNNGV.